One and the same sample provided the 28 T cell receptor beta chains below, sequenced in a study of blood T cell repertoires in COVID-19. Generated by immunoSEQ multiplex PCR, the TCRdb table keeps only in-frame clones and is missing some. Found here are a few hundred thousand clones, around 86% of them singletons; the top ten hold 10% to 13%. Sequencing input: peripheral blood. Receptors originate from a woman aged 45-59 years with COVID-19, enrolled during active disease.

The rearrangement joins TRBV6-1 to TRBJ1-2; D uncertain. The germline V gene has CDR1 MNHNS and CDR2 SASEGT. With 1 base removed from V and 4 bases from J, the gap between germline ends came to 10 bases. This CDR3 comprises 14 residues. CDR3 bases: TGTGCCAGCAGTGAAGGTCCAGGCGTCTATGGCTACACCTTC. Protein product: CASSEGPGVYGYTF.

This clone has just a few counts. This chain uses TRBV5-1 with TRBJ2-2; possibly TRBD1 for D (6 bases). Trimming took off 0 bases at V and 2 bases at J, with 8 bases between the two ends. CDR1 and CDR2 (germline): SGHRS, YFSETQ. This CDR3 spans 15 amino acids. DNA of the CDR3: TGCGCCAGCAGCTTGGTACAGGGTAACACCGGGGAGCTGTTTTTT. Translation gives CASSLVQGNTGELFF.

This clone was recorded once. The chain has TRBV5-4 and TRBJ1-6, with 7 bases fitting TRBD1. The CDR3 runs to 16 residues. The V segment lost 1 base and the J segment 5 bases; nucleotides outside the gene matches: 6. Germline assignment: CDR1 SGHNT and CDR2 YYREEE (reference sequence). Here the CDR3 reads CASSLWTGIHNSPLHF. CDR3 bases: TGTGCCAGCAGCTTGTGGACAGGAATACATAATTCACCCCTCCACTTT.

The genes are TRBV12-5 and TRBJ2-6; 9 bases map to TRBD1. The CDR3 sequence is 19 residues long. Germline V gives CDR1 LGHNT, CDR2 FRNRAP. The junction had 6 bases not matched to a gene; V was cut back by 0 bases and J by 0 bases. DNA of the CDR3: TGTGCTAGTGGTTTGGTCATCGCGGGACAGGGCTCTGGGGCCAACGTCCTGACTTTC. Protein: CASGLVIAGQGSGANVLTF.

The chain couples TRBV25-1 to TRBJ1-3; no firm D call. Germline-derived CDR1 and CDR2 are MGHDK and SYGVNS. V was cut by 4 bases and J by 0 bases, with 10 bases left in between. The CDR3 contains 15 residues. In DNA, the CDR3 is TGTGCCAGCAGTGCTCCCGGGATCTCTGGAAACACCATATATTTT. Its protein product is CASSAPGISGNTIYF.

This clone was seen only a few times. The chain employs TRBV10-3 and TRBJ1-1; D possibly corresponds to TRBD1 (6 bases). This CDR3 spans 15 amino acids. CDR1 and CDR2 from the germline V gene are ENHRY and SYGVKD. V dropped 6 bases and J dropped 1 base, with 15 bases sitting between them. For the CDR3, the DNA is TGTGCCATCAGCAAACGACAGGAGACGAACACTGAAGCTTTCTTT. It is translated as CAISKRQETNTEAFF.

The V call is TRBV21-1, the J call TRBJ1-5. TRBV21-1 is labeled a pseudogene. The CDR3 is 19 amino acids. The CDR3 loop is CASSKSLRGIPNSNQPQHF. In nucleotides, the CDR3 is TGTGCCAGCAGCAAATCATTGAGAGGGATACCGAATAGCAATCAGCCCCAGCATTTT.

This chain joins TRBV12-3 or TRBV12-4 and TRBJ2-7; 12 bases fit TRBD1. Unmatched junction bases numbered 3, after V lost 4 bases and J lost 11 bases. CDR3 length equals 12 residues. The CDR3 loop is CASSYGTGGKYF. CDR3 nucleotide sequence: TGTGCCAGCAGTTATGGGACAGGGGGCAAGTACTTC.

The gene calls are TRBV4-1 and TRBJ1-1, with D uncertain. The V end was cut by 1 base, the J end by 6 bases, with 9 bases between. CDR1 and CDR2 from the germline V gene are MGHRA and YSYEKL. CDR3 length: 13 amino acids. The CDR3 region has the DNA TGCGCCAGCAGCCAAGTCGGGGATCCTGAAGCTTTCTTT. Translation: CASSQVGDPEAFF.

The gene calls are TRBV19 and TRBJ2-2, with 8 positions matching TRBD1. In germline, CDR1 is LNHDA, CDR2 SQIVND (reference sequence). After removal of 3 bases from V and 6 bases from J, the junction contained 15 bases not matched to a gene. The CDR3 is made up of 18 amino acids. The DNA for the CDR3 is TGTGCCAGTAGTATCGAACGCGCAGGGGGCAAAACATCCGGGGAGCTGTTTTTT. Amino acids: CASSIERAGGKTSGELFF.

The gene calls are TRBV6-5 and TRBJ2-7; 8 bases line up with TRBD2. V was pared by 6 bases and J by 2 bases, with 9 bases of the junction left unmatched. Germline loops: CDR1 MNHEY, CDR2 SVGAGI. CDR3 length equals 15 residues. The CDR3 DNA sequence: TGTGCCAGCAGGCTAAGCGGGGGAACACCCTACGAGCAGTACTTC. This sequence encodes CASRLSGGTPYEQYF.

This sequence joins TRBV10-1 and TRBJ2-3, with D unresolved. The CDR3 covers 14 residues. CDR1 WNHNN and CDR2 SYGVQD come from the germline V gene (reference sequence). V was cut by 2 bases and J by 1 base, with 7 bases left in between. The CDR3 loop is CASSELQGTDTQYF. The DNA of the CDR3 is TGCGCCAGCAGTGAGCTTCAGGGCACAGATACGCAGTATTTT.

The CDR3 reads CAIRRDPGETQYF. CDR3 nucleotide sequence: TGTGCTATCAGGCGGGACCCCGGGGAGACCCAGTACTTC. The V call is TRBV2, the J call TRBJ2-5; D is possibly TRBD2 (6 bases). Per germline, CDR1 SNHLY and CDR2 FYNNEI. This CDR3 spans 13 amino acids.

V usage is TRBV28 and J usage is TRBJ1-5, with unresolved D. Between the trimmed V and J ends, which lost 8 bases and 6 bases, there was a span of 8 bases. CDR1 MDHEN and CDR2 SYDVKM come from the germline V gene. CDR3 length: 11 residues. CDR3: CASRGGQPQHF. In DNA form, the CDR3 reads TGTGCCAGCCGGGGAGGTCAGCCCCAGCATTTT.

The chain uses TRBV19 and TRBJ1-1; no reliable D call. This CDR3 region has 15 residues. V was trimmed by 10 bases and J by 6 bases, leaving 24 bases between them. In germline, CDR1 is LNHDA, CDR2 SQIVND (reference sequence). The CDR3 spells CATIWTVGRRAEAFF. The CDR3, as DNA: TGTGCCACAATTTGGACTGTCGGCCGAAGGGCTGAAGCTTTCTTT.

The count of this clone is one. The chain couples TRBV5-4 to TRBJ2-7, with 9 bases lining up with TRBD1. The germline gives CDR1 SGHNT, CDR2 YYREEE (reference sequence). V lost 3 bases to trimming and J lost 3 bases; unmatched junction nucleotides: 7. The CDR3 length is 15 residues. The CDR3: CASSSPGQGLYEQYF. The CDR3 nucleotides read TGTGCCAGCAGCTCGCCGGGACAGGGTCTCTACGAGCAGTACTTC.

This sequence joins TRBV7-6 and TRBJ2-3; tentative D call: TRBD1 (6 bases). The germline CDR1 and CDR2 sequences are SGHVS and FNYEAQ. This CDR3 has 16 residues. Trimming stripped 4 bases from V and 3 bases from J, with 17 bases between. CDR3 region: CASSSEGVPLTDTQYF. The CDR3 region has the DNA TGTGCCAGCAGCTCAGAGGGGGTACCCCTTACAGATACGCAGTATTTT.

The chain combines TRBV4-1 with TRBJ2-3, with 11 positions matching TRBD2. Trimming took 2 bases from V and 9 from J; bases not matched to a gene: 7. The CDR3 covers 15 residues. From germline, CDR1 is MGHRA and CDR2 YSYEKL. In DNA, the CDR3 is TGCGCCAGCAGCCAAACCCCGGGACTAGCGGCGACGCAGTATTTT. This codes for CASSQTPGLAATQYF.

The V call is TRBV24-1, the J call TRBJ2-1; D perhaps matches TRBD1 (6 bases). CDR1 and CDR2 (germline): KGHDR, SFDVKD. Trimming stripped 3 bases from V and 0 bases from J, with 8 bases between. The CDR3 loop spans 15 amino acids. CDR3 nucleotide sequence: TGTGCCACCAGTGATGAGGGGGTCTCCTACAATGAGCAGTTCTTC. It is translated as CATSDEGVSYNEQFF.

This chain links TRBV21-1 with TRBJ2-5; the table's D call, TRBD2, was not checked against the DNA. TRBV21-1 is classified as a pseudogene. This CDR3 is 14 amino acids long. The CDR3 DNA follows: TGTGCCAGCTTTAGACTAGCGGGGGGGGAGACCCAGTACTTC. Protein sequence: CASFRLAGGETQYF.

The J gene is TRBJ1-6, the V gene TRBV5-4, with 8 nucleotides matching TRBD1. The germline CDR1 and CDR2 sequences are SGHNT and YYREEE (reference sequence). With V trimmed by 6 bases and J by 10 bases, 9 bases remained unmatched. This CDR3 is 14 amino acids long. CDR3 in DNA: TGTGCCAGCACCCAGGGGGCACAGGGGTCACCCCTCCACTTT. It specifies CASTQGAQGSPLHF.

CDR3 sequence reads: CASSLRGRRGPQSLHF. The CDR3 DNA sequence: TGTGCCAGCAGTTTACGAGGGCGCAGGGGCCCTCAATCCCTCCACTTT. The chain is built from TRBV28 and TRBJ1-6; possible D gene TRBD1, 6 bases. The CDR3 covers 16 residues. The V end was cut by 2 bases, the J end by 14 bases, with 22 bases between. Per germline, CDR1 MDHEN and CDR2 SYDVKM.

CDR3 region: CASSQPSGANTGELFF. The DNA for the CDR3 is TGCGCCAGCAGCCAGCCTAGCGGTGCGAACACCGGGGAGCTGTTTTTT. V and J are TRBV4-3 and TRBJ2-2; 7 bases match TRBD2. Germline values: CDR1 LGHNA, CDR2 YSLEER. The junction had 4 bases not matched to a gene; V was cut back by 3 bases and J by 0 bases. The CDR3 sequence is 16 residues long.

This chain uses TRBV5-4 with TRBJ1-1; possibly TRBD1 for D (6 bases). The ends were cut back, 4 bases at V and 3 bases at J, with 13 bases in the middle. Germline V gene lookup returns CDR1 SGHNT and CDR2 YYREEE (reference sequence). The CDR3 consists of 14 residues. As DNA, the CDR3 is TGTGCCAGCAGCCGAACCCCAGGGGACACTGAAGCTTTCTTT. Protein sequence: CASSRTPGDTEAFF.

The CDR3 sequence is CASSIGGTGANYGYTF. The CDR3, as DNA: TGTGCCAGTAGTATTGGTGGTACAGGAGCTAACTATGGCTACACCTTC. The chain joins TRBV19 to TRBJ1-2, with D possibly matching TRBD1 (5 bases). Germline assignment: CDR1 LNHDA and CDR2 SQIVND (reference sequence). The V end was cut by 3 bases, the J end by 0 bases, with 14 bases between. CDR3 length: 16 amino acids.

The chain is built from TRBV6-2 or TRBV6-3 and TRBJ1-1, with D perhaps matching TRBD1 (5 bases). The germline V gene has CDR1 MNHEY and CDR2 SVGEGT. CDR3 size: 13 residues. The V end was cut by 6 bases, the J end by 6 bases, with 14 bases between. Written as DNA, the CDR3 is TGTGCCAGCAGCCAATCGGGGGGGGCTGAAGCTTTCTTT. It translates to CASSQSGGAEAFF.

The chain couples TRBV2 to TRBJ1-6; the match to TRBD1 covers 9 bases. From germline, CDR1 is SNHLY and CDR2 FYNNEI. This CDR3 spans 13 amino acids. Trimming took 11 bases from V and 5 from J; bases not matched to a gene: 4. CDR3 loop: CAVNRGHNSPLHF. The CDR3 DNA sequence: TGTGCCGTTAACAGGGGGCATAATTCACCCCTCCACTTT.

The count of this clone is one. The chain employs TRBV28 and TRBJ1-3; the D gene is possibly TRBD1 (5 bases). Trimming took off 7 bases at V and 2 bases at J, with 12 bases between the two ends. From germline, CDR1 is MDHEN and CDR2 SYDVKM. The CDR3 has 14 amino acids. In DNA, the CDR3 is TGTGCCAGCACCGTGGGGGGGGCTGGAAACACCATATATTTT. Encoded protein: CASTVGGAGNTIYF.